Listed below are T cell receptor beta chains from one sample, sequenced in a study of T cell changes during pregnancy in multiple sclerosis. Profiling relied on immunoSEQ multiplex PCR, and the TCRdb table lists in-frame clones only, not all of them. Of 38,000 or so clones in the sample, around nine tenths are singletons; the top ten hold 0.95% to 1.5%. The sample was peripheral blood, taken before pregnancy. These receptors were obtained from a female donor with multiple sclerosis, enrolled in a pregnancy study. The CDR3 runs from the conserved cysteine through the conserved F or W. The D gene is left open where the match is weak. Expanded clones get a size class; other rows say once, few or many, or leave the size out.

d_gene,j_gene,v_gene,abundance,CDR3nt,CDR3aa
TRBD1,TRBJ2-1,TRBV7-9,NA,TGTGCCAGCGGACAGTGGCGGACAGGGGAAAATGAGCAGTTCTTC,CASGQWRTGENEQFF
TRBD1,TRBJ2-5,TRBV5-1,NA,TGCGCCAGCAGCCATACAGGGGGCGTCGAGGAGACCCAGTACTTC,CASSHTGGVEETQYF
NA,TRBJ2-7,TRBV19,NA,TGTGCCAGTAGTGGAGGGGACAGAACTTACGAGCAGTACTTC,CASSGGDRTYEQYF
TRBD2,TRBJ2-1,TRBV7-2,once,TGTGCCAGCAGCTTGACCGGGACTAGCTCTTATTACAATGAGCAGTTCTTC,CASSLTGTSSYYNEQFF
NA,TRBJ2-1,TRBV5-1,NA,TGCGCCAGCAGCTCCCGGACTGGAGGCTACAATGAGCAGTTCTTC,CASSSRTGGYNEQFF
NA,TRBJ1-3,TRBV18,NA,TGTGCCAGCTCACCACACGACACAGAGTTCGGAAACACCATATATTTT,CASSPHDTEFGNTIYF
TRBD1,TRBJ1-1,TRBV29-1,NA,TGCAGCGTTGGTCGGGACAGGGGGCCTGAAGCTTTCTTT,CSVGRDRGPEAFF
TRBD1,TRBJ1-2,TRBV30,NA,TGTGCCTGGAGTCCGGGACAGGGGGCGTTAGGCTACACCTTC,CAWSPGQGALGYTF
TRBD2,TRBJ2-1,TRBV6-1,NA,TGTGCCAGCAGTGAATTCACGCTTTGGACTAGCGGGAGGAATGAGCAGTTCTTC,CASSEFTLWTSGRNEQFF
NA,TRBJ2-5,TRBV6-1,NA,TGTGCCAGCAGACTCGGGACGGGGGAGTCAGAGACCCAGTACTTC,CASRLGTGESETQYF
TRBD1,TRBJ1-2,TRBV28,NA,TGTGCCGTCCGGGACAGAGCTAACTATGGCTACACCTTC,CAVRDRANYGYTF
NA,TRBJ2-7,TRBV5-4,NA,TGTGCCAGCAGCTTGGGGGGGGAGAGCTACGAGCAGTACTTC,CASSLGGESYEQYF
TRBD1,TRBJ2-7,TRBV15,NA,TGTGCCACCAGCAGAACCGGGACAGACTACGAGCAGTACTTC,CATSRTGTDYEQYF
TRBD1,TRBJ1-4,TRBV2,NA,TGTGCCAGCACCGGCCTCCGGGACAGGGCCGAAAAACTGTTTTTT,CASTGLRDRAEKLFF
NA,TRBJ1-1,TRBV6-6,NA,TGTGCCAGCAGTTACTCCGGGGTAGACACTGAAGCTTTCTTT,CASSYSGVDTEAFF
NA,TRBJ2-7,TRBV2,NA,TGTGCCAGCAGTGCGCGGAGCTCCTACGAGCAGTACTTC,CASSARSSYEQYF
TRBD2,TRBJ2-2,TRBV19,NA,TGTGCCACCGAATTGGGGACTAGCGCTAACACCGGGGAGCTGTTTTTT,CATELGTSANTGELFF
TRBD2,TRBJ2-1,TRBV5-6,NA,TGTGCCAGCAGCTTGAAGCAGCGGGAGGACCTTTTTGGTGAGCAGTTCTTC,CASSLKQREDLFGEQFF
TRBD1,TRBJ1-2,TRBV27,NA,TGTGCCAGCAGTTTATCGGGGACAGGGGTCTATGGCTACACCTTC,CASSLSGTGVYGYTF
TRBD2,TRBJ2-2,TRBV7-2,NA,TGTGCCAGCAGCTCGCGGGAGTACACCGGGGAGCTGTTTTTT,CASSSREYTGELFF
NA,TRBJ2-5,TRBV7-9,NA,TGTGCCAGCAGCTTAGTGGGGGGGGCGGTGGAGACCCAGTACTTC,CASSLVGGAVETQYF
TRBD1,TRBJ1-2,TRBV19,NA,TGTGCCAGTAGCACCGGGACAGGGTTCATGTATGGCTACACCTTC,CASSTGTGFMYGYTF
NA,TRBJ1-1,TRBV6-5,NA,TGTGCCAGCAGTTCTCCGGGGGGAACTGAAGCTTTCTTT,CASSSPGGTEAFF
TRBD1,TRBJ2-2,TRBV5-1,few,TGCGCCAGCAGCTCTGGACAGGGTTTCGGGGAGCTGTTTTTT,CASSSGQGFGELFF
NA,TRBJ1-1,TRBV6-4,NA,TGTGCCAGCAGTGCCTGGGGGGGATACCCCTTGAACACTGAAGCTTTCTTT,CASSAWGGYPLNTEAFF
NA,TRBJ1-2,TRBV6-5,NA,TGTGCCAGCACTACAGGGTCGAGGAACTATGGCTACACCTTC,CASTTGSRNYGYTF
TRBD1,TRBJ1-2,TRBV6-5,NA,TGTGCCAGCAGTTTGAGACAGGGTATAGCTAACTATGGCTACACCTTC,CASSLRQGIANYGYTF
TRBD2,TRBJ2-1,TRBV18,NA,TGTGCCAGCTCACCAAAACTAGCGGGACACAATGAGCAGTTCTTC,CASSPKLAGHNEQFF
TRBD1,TRBJ2-7,TRBV7-7,NA,TGTGCTAGCAGCTTAAATCCCGGACAGGGTGGCGAGCAGTACTTC,CASSLNPGQGGEQYF
NA,TRBJ2-3,TRBV21-1,NA,TGTGCCAGCAGCAAAGAGGAGCGGCGCCCAGATACGCAGTATTTT,CASSKEERRPDTQYF
NA,TRBJ1-5,TRBV19,once,TGTGCCAGTAGAGCCCCACTCAACAATCAGCCCCAGCATTTT,CASRAPLNNQPQHF
NA,TRBJ2-3,TRBV10-1,NA,TGCGCCAGCAGTGAGTCCCGAGGAGGGAGAGGGGTCCCAGATACGCAGTATTTT,CASSESRGGRGVPDTQYF
NA,TRBJ2-1,TRBV5-1,NA,TGCGCCAGCAGCAGTGATCCGCTCGGACAATACAATGAGCAGTTCTTC,CASSSDPLGQYNEQFF
NA,TRBJ1-5,TRBV7-9,once,TGTGCCAGCAGCCGGACCGGGACATCTATCGGGCCCCAGCATTTT,CASSRTGTSIGPQHF
TRBD2,TRBJ2-1,TRBV5-1,NA,TGCGCCAGCAGCTTGCTCACTAGCGGGAACAATGAGCAGTTCTTC,CASSLLTSGNNEQFF
TRBD1,TRBJ2-3,TRBV19,NA,TGTGCCAGTAGTTATTCTTTGTGGACAGGGGGTATGACAGATACGCAGTATTTT,CASSYSLWTGGMTDTQYF
NA,TRBJ1-1,TRBV5-6,once,TGTGCCAGCAGCTTGTGGGGGCCGGTGAACACTGAAGCTTTCTTT,CASSLWGPVNTEAFF
NA,TRBJ1-5,TRBV4-2,once,TGTGCCAGCAGCCGAGAGGACAGTCTAATGCAGCCCCAGCATTTT,CASSREDSLMQPQHF
TRBD1,TRBJ2-7,TRBV27,NA,TGTGCCAGCAGTTTACACAGGGGAACGGGGCAGTACTTC,CASSLHRGTGQYF
TRBD1,TRBJ2-7,TRBV5-6,NA,TGTGCCAGCAGCCAACTCGGGACAGACTACGAGCAGTACTTC,CASSQLGTDYEQYF
TRBD2,TRBJ2-7,TRBV7-7,NA,TGTGCCAGCAGCCCTACTAGCGGGACCGAGCAGTACTTC,CASSPTSGTEQYF